This T cell receptor (beta chain) was sequenced for a study of T cell responses to AZD1222 COVID-19 vaccine (dated by TCRdb to about 2021). Study-level background: AZD1222 recipients given second doses at about 4 weeks or at about 12 weeks were pooled, since spike-specific TCR depth and breadth were not found to differ between the two schedules. TCR sequencing covered over 230 trial participants: 200 to 210 given two doses of AZD1222 and 26 given two doses of MenACWY control vaccine. Trial participants were enrolled by age into 18-55, 56-69 and 70-plus year subgroups, with about 150, 28 and 57 TCR-sequenced participants respectively.

In the case of this clone: The target of this receptor is not known. Base qualities are missing; no much larger clone stands one base away.

Results and caveats for the whole study, not just this receptor: Most participants were white British and females outnumbered males, and the authors suggested that clonal diversity may have been underestimated. CD4 TCRs associated with the vaccine covered the entire spike protein, and the dominant responses were in regions 160-218 and 743-854. Because no samples from the day 14 peak response were available, repertoires could be characterized only after the peak T cell response. The 56-69-year group was small, and its depth increase did not reach significance, likely because of low power. Conclusions about previously exposed vaccinees were limited because only six AZD1222 recipients were SARS-CoV-2 seropositive at baseline. Nearly half of unique spike-specific TCRs reportedly recognized epitopes outside regions mutated in the B.1.351 and B.1.1.7 variants. Spike-specific TCR breadth and depth rose significantly after two AZD1222 doses compared with day 0 and with MenACWY recipients.

V drops 4 bases and J drops 3 bases, leaving 8 bases in between. CDR3 length: 13 amino acids, cysteine to phenylalanine. The entry retains the CDR3 DNA only, 39 bases that are in frame from base 1. Per the germline V gene, SNHLY is the CDR1 and FYNNEI is the CDR2. The time point tag for this specimen amounts to: baseline before first vaccination. Vaccinee samples came from UK trials COV001 and COV002, including a single-blind randomized controlled phase 2/3 trial of AZD1222 (ChAdOx1 nCoV-19) in healthy adults. For TCRbeta chain sequencing, PBMC samples were collected from trial participants at day 0 and at day 28 after the second dose. The CDR3 regions of human TCRbeta chains were subjected to immunosequencing. Per the source publication's procedure: TCRs in the repertoires were compared against a reference library of SARS-CoV-2-specific TCRs that had been generated with the MIRA antigen-specificity platform. Breadth was defined as the fraction of unique TCRs that were SARS-CoV-2-associated, and depth was defined as the fraction of total T cells that were SARS-CoV-2-associated. Using the MIRA data, every spike-specific TCR was mapped to the spike region that the TCR reacted to and assigned to either a CD4 or a CD8 class. Log10-transformed breadth and depth values were compared by one-way ANOVA with Sidak's multiple comparisons tests. TCRdb limited this immuneACCESS table to in-frame rearrangements with V and J called. A share of clones is missing; checked studies link under half to unresolved V genes, and the rest is unexplained. The V and J calls and the clone size are those of that table, but D and trimming were determined from the DNA. For this sample the table gives 100,000 or so clones, of which around 87% were detected only once. The ten largest clones capture less than 3.5% of the sample.

This receptor chain uses TRBV2 and TRBJ2-3, and TRBD1 may be the D gene, going by 5 matching bases. This TCR was recovered from an adult in good health. This specimen consisted of peripheral blood, obtained on day 0 of AZD1222 vaccination. The encoded CDR3 is CASSGQLTDTQYF. In nucleotide form, the sequence is TGTGCCAGCAGTGGACAGTTAACAGATACGCAGTATTTT.